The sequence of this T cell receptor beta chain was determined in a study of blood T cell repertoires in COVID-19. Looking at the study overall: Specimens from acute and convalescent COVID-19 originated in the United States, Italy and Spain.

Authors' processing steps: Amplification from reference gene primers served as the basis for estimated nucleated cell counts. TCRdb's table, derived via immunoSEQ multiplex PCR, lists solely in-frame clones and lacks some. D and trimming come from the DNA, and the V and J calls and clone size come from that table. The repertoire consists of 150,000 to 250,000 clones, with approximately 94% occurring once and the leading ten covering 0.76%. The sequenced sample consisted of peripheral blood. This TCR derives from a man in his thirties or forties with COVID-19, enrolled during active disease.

The DNA of the CDR3 is TGTGCCAGCAGCCTGCCGGGTCCGTACGAGCAGTACTTC. Residues: CASSLPGPYEQYF. V is TRBV7-9 and J is TRBJ2-7; D unclear. The CDR3 length is 13 residues. V was pared by 5 bases and J by 4 bases, with 12 bases between. The V gene's germline CDR1 is SEHNR and CDR2 FQNEAQ (reference sequence). The entire variable domain, with the rest obtained from reference TRBV7-9 and TRBJ2-7, is as follows: DTGVSQNPRHKITKRGQNVTFRCDPISEHNRLYWYRQTLGQGPEFLTYFQNEAQLEKSRLLSDRFSAERPKGSFSTLEIQRTEQGDSAMYLCASSLPGPYEQYFGPGTRLTVT.